This entry lists 8 T cell receptor beta chains sequenced from one sample in a study of CD8 T cells in ankylosing spondylitis. Findings and limits, study-wide: A TCR beta motif of about 8 highly homologous variants seemed to mark ankylosing spondylitis blood.

For these receptors, no antigen is known. From the 5' RACE reads, TCRdb called clonotypes with MiXCR, one entry per CDR3 protein. Here the sample spans hundreds of thousands of distinct CDR3 sequences, 15% to 20% being singletons. Source material: blood, either unsorted or a sorted T cell fraction (not recorded which). The source is a male donor with ankylosing spondylitis.

The rearrangement joins TRBV29-1 to TRBJ1-3; D remains unclear. V dropped 4 bases and J dropped 1 base, with 8 bases sitting between them. This CDR3 spans 13 amino acids. CDR1 is SQVTM, CDR2 ANQGSEA, per germline. The CDR3 bases are TGCAGCGTTGGAGTGGAGTCTGGAAACACCATATATTTT. Amino acid sequence: CSVGVESGNTIYF. Supplemented by reference TRBV29-1 and TRBJ1-3, the full variable domain reads SAVISQKPSRDICQRGTSLTIQCQVDSQVTMMFWYRQQPGQSLTLIATANQGSEATYESGFVIDKFPISRPNLTFSTLTVSNMSPEDSSIYLCSVGVESGNTIYFGEGSWLTVV.

The chain employs TRBV6-5 and TRBJ1-2; D unresolved. CDR3 size: 13 residues. Germline CDR1 reads MNHEY; CDR2 reads SVGAGI. The ends were cut back, 2 bases at V and 6 bases at J, with 10 bases in the middle. Here the CDR3 DNA reads TGTGCCAGCAGTTACCTGGCCGAAGATGGCTACACCTTC. Encoded protein: CASSYLAEDGYTF.

The rearrangement links TRBV6-2 or TRBV6-3 to TRBJ1-5, with 11 positions matching TRBD1. The J segment lost 6 bases and the V segment lost 8 bases, leaving 6 bases of the junction unmatched. Germline V CDR1 and CDR2: MNHEY, SVGEGT. The CDR3 loop spans 14 amino acids. CDR3 loop: CASGWTGGGQPQHF. CDR3 DNA: TGTGCCAGCGGATGGACAGGGGGCGGTCAGCCCCAGCATTTT.

V usage is TRBV10-3 and J usage is TRBJ2-5, with D hard to call. CDR3 length equals 13 residues. The V and J ends lost 7 bases and 3 bases respectively, with 12 bases between them. Looked up from germline, CDR1 is ENHRY and CDR2 is SYGVKD. The CDR3 protein is CAITSTFEETQYF. CDR3 nucleotide sequence: TGTGCCATCACTTCGACATTCGAAGAGACCCAGTACTTC.

The rearrangement joins TRBV15 to TRBJ1-5; TRBD1 aligns across 7 bases. The CDR3 contains 17 residues. Trimming cost V 0 bases and J 1 base; bases outside gene matches: 6. From germline, CDR1 is LNHNV and CDR2 YYDKDF (reference sequence). The CDR3 DNA sequence: TGTGCCACCAGCAGAGATTTGGGACAGAGAAGCAATCAGCCCCAGCATTTT. It specifies CATSRDLGQRSNQPQHF.

The V call is TRBV20-1, the J call TRBJ2-2; the match to TRBD2 covers 12 bases. J lost 6 bases, V lost 4 bases, and 9 bases had no gene match. CDR3 length: 16 residues. The germline V gene encodes CDR1 DFQATT and CDR2 SNEGSKA (reference sequence). CDR3 region: CSANLAGGPRPGELFF. The CDR3 DNA sequence: TGCAGTGCTAACCTAGCGGGAGGGCCAAGGCCCGGGGAGCTGTTTTTT.

CDR3 DNA: TGCAGTGCTTCGAGCCCGAAGGTCGTCCAAGAGACCCAGTACTTC. Its protein is CSASSPKVVQETQYF. The V call is TRBV20-1, the J call TRBJ2-5, with unresolved D. The CDR3 totals 15 residues. The V gene lost 5 bases and the J gene lost 1 base, with 17 bases spanning the gap. Looked up from germline, CDR1 is DFQATT and CDR2 is SNEGSKA (reference sequence).

This clonotype came up a few times. This chain connects TRBV5-1 to TRBJ2-7; 7 bases fit TRBD1. The germline V gene encodes CDR1 SGHRS and CDR2 YFSETQ. The CDR3 is made up of 14 amino acids. The junction had 10 bases not matched to a gene; V was cut back by 4 bases and J by 6 bases. DNA of the CDR3: TGCGCCAGCAGCATGGGACAGTGGAGTGGCGAGCAGTACTTC. Protein sequence: CASSMGQWSGEQYF.